The text below deals with one T cell receptor (beta chain). Its target is not known. The CDR3 regions of TCR beta were amplified from RNA transcripts. Initially, a first-round RT-PCR of the TCR CDR3 employed the HTBI primer set. From the multiplex PCR reads, TCRdb called clonotypes with MiXCR, one entry per CDR3 protein. In the table there are approximately 640,000 distinct CDR3 sequences, about 45% of which are singletons. The source of the sample is a study of T cells in Graves' hyperthyroidism and ophthalmopathy. Whole-study findings and limits: The blood repertoire included most of the expanded thyroid clonotypes above 0.001.

The sequenced material came from peripheral blood or thyroid tissue (not recorded which). The TCR comes from an adult man with Graves' disease, either hyperthyroidism or ophthalmopathy (not recorded which).

The CDR3 DNA reads as TGTGCCAGCAGTGAAGCGGACATGGGACATGGCTACACCTTC. Translation: CASSEADMGHGYTF. The gene calls are TRBV2 and TRBJ1-2; D possibly corresponds to TRBD1 (5 bases). V dropped 0 bases and J dropped 6 bases, with 11 bases sitting between them. CDR1 is SNHLY and CDR2 is FYNNEI in the germline V gene. CDR3 length: 14 amino acids.